The clone carrying this T cell receptor (beta chain) was observed a few times. TCRdb ran MiXCR on the PCR reads. The table lists about 20,000 clones, 37% of them singletons. The data were taken from a study of metastatic and nonmetastatic thyroid tumors. Study-wide context: The comparison covered peripheral blood and tumor or nodule tissue in malignant and benign thyroid patients.

Trimming pared 3 bases from V and 5 bases from J, leaving 4 bases between. The CDR3 loop spans 11 amino acids. The entire patient cohort was treatment-naive prior to thyroid surgery. This chain connects TRBV12-3 or TRBV12-4 to TRBJ1-1; no firm D call. Sequenced: tumor tissue. The receptor was derived from a female donor with papillary thyroid cancer or a benign thyroid nodule (not recorded which). Some clones in this sample may be carry-over from other donors' samples. The CDR3 nucleotides are TGTGCCAGCAGTTTTGGGACTGAAGCTTTCTTT. Its protein product is CASSFGTEAFF.